This TCR beta chain was documented in a study of vaccination and CD4 T cells after COVID-19. Study-wide background: Participants got two doses of BNT162b2 or mRNA-1273 vaccine.

Treatment described: roughly 11-day PBMC culture with coronavirus spike peptide pools or control peptides (ViraFEST assay). Cultured CD4+ T cells had their DNA profiled by the Oncomine TCR Beta short-read assay. In TCRdb, the PCR reads were re-called with MiXCR into one record per CDR3 protein. Among roughly 14,000 distinct CDR3 sequences listed, around 46% were seen once. Comment on this clonotype: Its cognate antigen is unknown.

The sequenced sample consisted of cultured CD4+ T cells from blood. The sequence derives from a human donor with COVID-19.

CDR3 sequence: CASSFLGAEAFF. DNA of the CDR3: TGTGCCAGCAGCTTTTTAGGCGCTGAAGCTTTCTTT. The chain joins TRBV5-4 to TRBJ1-1, with unresolved D. Trimming removed 2 bases from V and 6 bases from J, with 8 bases in between. This CDR3 is built from 12 residues. The germline gives CDR1 SGHNT, CDR2 YYREEE (reference sequence).